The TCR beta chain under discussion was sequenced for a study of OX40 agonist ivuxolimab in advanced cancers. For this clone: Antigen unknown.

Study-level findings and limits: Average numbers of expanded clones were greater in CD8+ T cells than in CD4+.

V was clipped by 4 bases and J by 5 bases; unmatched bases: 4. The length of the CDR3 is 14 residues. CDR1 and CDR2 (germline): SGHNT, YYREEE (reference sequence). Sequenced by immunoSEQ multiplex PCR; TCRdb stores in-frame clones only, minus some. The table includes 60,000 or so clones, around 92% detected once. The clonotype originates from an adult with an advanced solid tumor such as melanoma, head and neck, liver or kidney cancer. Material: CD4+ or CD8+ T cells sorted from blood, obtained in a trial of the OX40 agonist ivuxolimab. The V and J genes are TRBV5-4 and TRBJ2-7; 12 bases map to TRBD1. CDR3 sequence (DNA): TGTGCCAGCAGCGCCGGGACAGGGGGCGACGAGCAGTACTTC. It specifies CASSAGTGGDEQYF.